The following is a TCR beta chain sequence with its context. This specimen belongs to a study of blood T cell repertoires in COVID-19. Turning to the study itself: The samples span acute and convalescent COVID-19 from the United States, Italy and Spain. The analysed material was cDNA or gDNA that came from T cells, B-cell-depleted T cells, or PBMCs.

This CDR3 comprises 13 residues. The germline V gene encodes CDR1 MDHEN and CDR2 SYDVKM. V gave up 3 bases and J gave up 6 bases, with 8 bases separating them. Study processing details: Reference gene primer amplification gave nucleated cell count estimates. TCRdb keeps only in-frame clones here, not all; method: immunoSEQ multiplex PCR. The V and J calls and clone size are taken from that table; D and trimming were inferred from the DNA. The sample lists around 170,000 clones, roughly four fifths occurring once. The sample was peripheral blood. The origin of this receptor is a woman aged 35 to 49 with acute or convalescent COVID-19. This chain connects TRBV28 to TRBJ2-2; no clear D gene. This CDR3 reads CASSFRQPGELFF. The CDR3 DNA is TGTGCCAGCAGTTTTCGACAACCCGGGGAGCTGTTTTTT.